These 10 T cell receptor beta chains were all obtained from the same sample, sequenced in a study of T cell changes during pregnancy in multiple sclerosis (dated by TCRdb to between 2018 and 2020). Preparation of the library involved the immunoSEQ multiplex PCR assay. In TCRdb, the immuneACCESS table is reduced to in-frame sequences with V and J assigned. These tables do not hold every clone; where another copy was compared, an unresolved V gene accounts for under half, and the others remain unexplained. Present in this sample are some 110,000 clones, 92% of which were seen just once. The biggest ten clones account for 1.5% of the sample. The material sequenced was peripheral blood, taken in the third trimester of pregnancy. The receptors here all came from a female donor with multiple sclerosis, enrolled in a pregnancy study.

This chain links TRBV27 with TRBJ2-7; D gene unclear. Between the trimmed V and J ends, which lost 3 bases and 3 bases, there was a span of 9 bases. Looked up from germline, CDR1 is MNHEY and CDR2 is SMNVEV (reference sequence). CDR3 length: 13 amino acids. CDR3 protein: CASSFGRNYEQYF. In nucleotides, the CDR3 is TGTGCCAGCAGTTTCGGCAGGAACTACGAGCAGTACTTC.

V is TRBV6-1 and J is TRBJ2-2; no reliable D call. V lost 2 bases, J lost 3 bases, and 10 bases lay in between. Germline V gives CDR1 MNHNS, CDR2 SASEGT. The length of the CDR3 is 15 residues. The CDR3 DNA reads as TGTGCCAGCAGTGAACGTAACACCTACACCGGGGAGCTGTTTTTT. Its protein is CASSERNTYTGELFF.

Relative to its sample, this clone is medium-sized. J is TRBJ2-1 and V is TRBV6-1, with a weak D call TRBD2 (5 bases). This CDR3 region has 14 residues. Germline CDR1 is MNHNS and CDR2 is SASEGT. The V gene lost 6 bases and the J gene lost 1 base, with 10 bases spanning the gap. Here the CDR3 DNA reads TGTGCCAGCAGGGTAGCGTCTTCCTACAATGAGCAGTTCTTC. Protein: CASRVASSYNEQFF.

This clone was recorded a few times. This chain connects TRBV2 to TRBJ2-4; TRBD2 is a possible D gene (6 bases). The CDR3 extends over 13 amino acids. V dropped 6 bases and J dropped 7 bases, with 13 bases sitting between them. The V gene's germline CDR1 is SNHLY and CDR2 FYNNEI. CDR3 coding DNA: TGTGCCAGCAGAGGAGGAGGGGCGAACATTCAGTACTTC. It translates to CASRGGGANIQYF.

The chain has TRBV6-5 and TRBJ1-3, with 7 bases fitting TRBD1. The CDR3 has 16 residues. The germline V gene has CDR1 MNHEY and CDR2 SVGAGI. The J segment lost 0 bases and the V segment lost 4 bases, leaving 6 bases of the junction unmatched. CDR3 sequence (DNA): TGTGCCAGCAGTTTCCGGGACAGTGCCTCTGGAAACACCATATATTTT. It is translated as CASSFRDSASGNTIYF.

The J gene is TRBJ2-7, the V gene TRBV28; D unclear. Germline loops: CDR1 MDHEN, CDR2 SYDVKM. Trimming stripped 3 bases from V and 4 bases from J, with 13 bases between. The CDR3 covers 14 residues. This chain's CDR3 is CASSFPSKPYEQYF. DNA of the CDR3: TGTGCCAGCAGTTTCCCCTCAAAGCCGTACGAGCAGTACTTC.

The rearrangement uses TRBV9 and TRBJ1-3, with 12 bases that match TRBD1. From germline, CDR1 is SGDLS and CDR2 YYNGEE. The CDR3 is 18 residues long. Trimming cost V 3 bases and J 0 bases; bases outside gene matches: 7. CDR3 coding DNA: TGTGCCAGCAGCGCCCGGGACAGGGGGCTAAGCTCTGGAAACACCATATATTTT. Translation gives CASSARDRGLSSGNTIYF.

V usage is TRBV7-8 and J usage is TRBJ1-5, with D possibly matching TRBD1 (6 bases). V was clipped by 3 bases and J by 3 bases, with 9 bases between them. Germline V gene sequence: CDR1 SGHVS, CDR2 FQNEAQ. The CDR3 extends over 14 amino acids. The CDR3 nucleotides are TGTGCCAGCAGCTTGGCAGGGGTCAATCAGCCCCAGCATTTT. This codes for CASSLAGVNQPQHF.

This clone was detected once. The genes are TRBV6-1 and TRBJ1-5; D remains ambiguous. CDR1 and CDR2 from the germline V gene are MNHNS and SASEGT. V gave up 3 bases and J gave up 2 bases, with 2 bases separating them. This CDR3 region has 12 residues. Here the CDR3 reads CASSDGNQPQHF. For the CDR3, the DNA is TGTGCCAGCAGTGACGGCAATCAGCCCCAGCATTTT.

The chain links TRBV15 to TRBJ2-7; D may be TRBD2 (5 bases). Germline V CDR1 and CDR2: LNHNV, YYDKDF (reference sequence). V gave up 5 bases and J gave up 1 base, with 12 bases separating them. This CDR3 contains 14 residues. The chain's CDR3 is CATSEAVYSYEQYF. The CDR3 region has the DNA TGTGCCACCAGCGAAGCGGTCTATTCCTACGAGCAGTACTTC.